The clone carrying this T cell receptor (beta chain) was counted a few times. Its antigen is currently unknown. This entry is derived from a study of spatial heterogeneity in lung cancer. Study summary: There were, on average, more than eight raw-read appearances for each unique TCR and UMI combination. Whole-study findings and limits: Detection of ubiquitous tumor TCRs in blood was higher at resection than follow-up.

Trimming left V 1 base short and J 6 bases short, with 6 bases between. Germline V CDR1 and CDR2: DFQATT, SNEGSKA (reference sequence). The CDR3 loop spans 11 amino acids. TCRdb called the 5' RACE reads again in MiXCR, with one record for every CDR3 protein. The sample yields approximately 20,000 distinct CDR3 sequences, 4.6% seen once. Time point in this sample: sample taken at primary tumor resection. Extraction of whole RNA from tumor, nontumor lung or frozen PBMC preceded unsorted sequencing. The donors comprised about 65 untreated early-stage non-small cell lung cancer patients. V gene TRBV20-1 combines with J gene TRBJ1-1; no reliable D call. The sequence derives from a male donor with early-stage non-small cell lung cancer. The input for sequencing was PBMCs, taken at surgery. The CDR3: CSARGGAEAFF. The CDR3 region has the DNA TGCAGTGCTAGAGGGGGAGCTGAAGCTTTCTTT.